This note documents a single T cell receptor (beta chain) sequence. The source of the sample is a study of blood T cell repertoires in COVID-19. The protocol was immunoSEQ multiplex PCR, while the TCRdb copy is restricted to in-frame clones and leaves out a portion. The repertoire holds approximately 250,000 clones, with around 89% as singletons. The V end lost 6 bases, the J end lost 6 bases, and 11 bases lay between the germline ends. This CDR3 is built from 12 residues. The germline V gene has CDR1 MGHDK and CDR2 SYGVNS. This chain uses TRBV25-1 with TRBJ1-1; tentative D call: TRBD1 (6 bases). The sample comprised PBMCs or T cells enriched from blood (not recorded which). The source is a young woman who had recovered from COVID-19. CDR3 in amino acids: CASSLDRAEAFF. CDR3 nucleotide sequence: TGTGCCAGCAGCCTGGACAGAGCTGAAGCTTTCTTT.